The 10 T cell receptor beta chains below were found in one sample sequenced in a study of glioma-infiltrating T cells. Amplification of TCR alpha and beta CDR3 regions from RNA used iRepertoire nested multiplex PCR. TCRdb ran MiXCR on the multiplex PCR reads and lists one entry per CDR3 protein. This table holds roughly 5,000 distinct CDR3 sequences, roughly 30% found once. The sequencing sample was made of glioma tissue, nonneoplastic brain tissue, or PBMCs (not recorded which). The receptor set was obtained from a human donor with low-grade glioma or glioblastoma, undergoing nonglioma brain surgery, or in good health (not recorded which).

This clonotype has a count of ten or more. The V and J genes are TRBV11-2 and TRBJ2-3; D is perhaps TRBD1 (5 bases). With 8 bases removed from V and 7 bases from J, the gap between germline ends came to 16 bases. This CDR3 region has 13 residues. Germline V gives CDR1 SGHAT, CDR2 FQNNGV. For the CDR3, the DNA is TGTGCCAGCGAAGGGGCCGGAGTGTATACGCAGTATTTT. It encodes CASEGAGVYTQYF. The full variable domain, completed using reference TRBV11-2 and TRBJ2-3, is EAGVAQSPRYKIIEKRQSVAFWCNPISGHATLYWYQQILGQGPKLLIQFQNNGVVDDSQLPKDRFSAERLKGVDSTLKIQPAKLEDSAVYLCASEGAGVYTQYFGPGTRLTVL.

This clonotype was counted between two and nine times. The J gene is TRBJ1-2, the V gene TRBV4-1; the D is unclear. Germline V gene lookup returns CDR1 MGHRA and CDR2 YSYEKL. The CDR3 has 16 amino acids. V lost 0 bases to trimming and J lost 7 bases, with 18 bases between them. Here the CDR3 reads CASSQDSKDEAGGYTF. The CDR3 coding sequence is TGCGCCAGCAGCCAAGATAGTAAGGACGAGGCAGGTGGCTACACCTTC.

V gene TRBV29-1 combines with J gene TRBJ2-3; D is uncertain. Looked up from germline, CDR1 is SQVTM and CDR2 is ANQGSEA. The CDR3 spans 15 residues. V lost 6 bases to trimming and J lost 0 bases, with 16 bases between them. The CDR3 sequence: CSVTNLHISTDTQYF. In DNA form, the CDR3 reads TGCAGCGTGACGAACCTGCATATTAGCACAGATACGCAGTATTTT.

This clonotype was counted many times. The gene calls are TRBV9 and TRBJ2-3; 12 positions match TRBD2. The germline CDR1 and CDR2 sequences are SGDLS and YYNGEE. The CDR3 consists of 18 residues. The V segment lost 0 bases and the J segment 2 bases; nucleotides outside the gene matches: 7. The CDR3 DNA is TGTGCCAGCAGCGTAGGGACTAGCGGGGTGCAAGCCACAGATACGCAGTATTTT. It yields the protein CASSVGTSGVQATDTQYF.

By share, this clonotype ranks as medium-sized. The genes are TRBV28 and TRBJ1-5, with 10 bases fitting TRBD1. The CDR3 loop spans 19 amino acids. Germline trimming cut 5 bases from V and 2 bases from J; bases unmatched to any gene: 15. Germline V gives CDR1 MDHEN, CDR2 SYDVKM. This CDR3 reads CASSPPGQGLGGGNQPQHF. The CDR3 nucleotides are TGTGCCAGCAGTCCCCCGGGACAGGGGTTGGGGGGGGGCAATCAGCCCCAGCATTTT.

This clonotype was counted only a few times. This chain uses TRBV13 with TRBJ2-3, with D possibly matching TRBD2 (5 bases). The CDR3 spans 14 residues. The V end lost 3 bases, the J end lost 3 bases, and 10 bases lay between the germline ends. From germline, CDR1 is PRHDT and CDR2 FYEKMQ (reference sequence). CDR3: CASSFGEKTDTQYF. CDR3 coding DNA: TGTGCCAGCAGCTTCGGGGAGAAGACAGATACGCAGTATTTT.

This clonotype is judged medium-sized. This sequence joins TRBV7-2 and TRBJ2-7; 7 bases are shared with TRBD1. Germline V gene lookup returns CDR1 SGHTA and CDR2 FQGNSA. The junction had 4 bases not matched to a gene; V was cut back by 5 bases and J by 0 bases. The CDR3 sequence is 14 residues long. CDR3 nucleotide sequence: TGTGCCAGCAGCCCTGGACAGGTCTCCTACGAGCAGTACGTC. Amino acids: CASSPGQVSYEQYV.

This clonotype was detected many times. The chain links TRBV3-1 to TRBJ2-1; D perhaps matches TRBD1 (5 bases). This CDR3 contains 15 residues. The V gene's germline CDR1 is LGHDT and CDR2 YNNKEL (reference sequence). V gave up 3 bases and J gave up 7 bases, with 16 bases separating them. CDR3 sequence (DNA): TGTGCCAGCAGCCACATACCTCGACCAGGGAATGAGCAGTTCTTC. This gives the protein CASSHIPRPGNEQFF.

Regarding this clonotype: The junction does not match germline at one end; this may be a read error. The chain links TRBV20-1 to TRBJ1-1, with a weak D call TRBD1 (5 bases). Germline V CDR1 and CDR2: DFQATT, SNEGSKA (reference sequence). The CDR3 is 13 residues long. The CDR3 sequence is CSARAGANTEASF. DNA for the CDR3: TGCAGTGCTAGGGCTGGGGCGAACACTGAAGCTTCCTTT.

This clonotype was seen ten or more times. The junction departs from the called germline gene at one end, perhaps through a read error. This chain connects TRBV5-1 to TRBJ2-1; the match to TRBD2 covers 11 bases. The CDR3 totals 13 residues. Germline CDR1 SGHRS, CDR2 YFSETQ. The CDR3 sequence is CASSLVAGGPFVF. The CDR3, as DNA: TGCGCCAGCAGCTTGGTAGCGGGGGGGCCTTTTGTCTTC.